This entry describes one T cell receptor (beta chain). Its antigen is currently unknown. Per germline, CDR1 SSHAT and CDR2 FNYEAQ (reference sequence). CDR3 length: 14 amino acids. The V end lost 2 bases, the J end lost 1 base, and 9 bases lay between the germline ends. This sample is part of a study of identifying expanded T cells in peripheral blood. Study results and limitations: Clone count variance between roughly 2-week samples rose with total template count.

This table comes from immunoSEQ multiplex PCR, and its TCRdb copy is limited to in-frame clones, with some not included. The sample yields 100,000 or so clones, 80% to 90% seen once. The sequencing input was blood. The chain is built from TRBV7-7 and TRBJ2-7; TRBD1 might be the D (5 bases). The TCR sequence derives from a person aged 18 to 70 in good health. The CDR3: CASSLYQGSYEQYF. Here the CDR3 DNA reads TGTGCCAGCAGCTTATATCAGGGATCCTACGAGCAGTACTTC.